The clone carrying this T cell receptor beta chain was seen just once. The antigen remains unidentified. The assay that was used to sequence DNA from cultured CD4+ T cells was the Oncomine TCR Beta short-read assay. TCRdb fed the PCR reads into MiXCR, producing one record per CDR3 protein. This table has more than 20,000 distinct CDR3 sequences, under 55% appearing once. These data come from a study of vaccination and CD4 T cells after COVID-19. At the level of the study: Post-vaccine sample collection happened at a median of 72 days after dose two, ranging 14 to 241. Overlapping spike peptides of SARS-CoV-2, HCoV-NL63, HCoV-OC43 and HCoV-229E stimulated the cells.

Study results and caveats: The cohort comprised relatively few convalescent patients, and no early post-infection timepoints were analyzed.

As for treatment: roughly nine-day PBMC culture with coronavirus spike peptide pools or control peptides (ViraFEST assay). ViraFEST enlarged antigen-specific T cell populations with peptide pools and afterwards sequenced TCRs. Germline-derived CDR1 and CDR2 are SQVTM and ANQGSEA. This CDR3 contains 11 residues. The ends lost 6 bases at V and 8 bases at J; junction bases unmatched: 4. This clonotype originated in a human donor who had recovered from COVID-19. The chain combines TRBV29-1 with TRBJ1-2, with TRBD1 matching 9 bases. Sample: CD4+ T cells from blood, cultured in vitro. The chain's CDR3 is CSVGTGFGYTF. The CDR3 coding sequence is TGCAGCGTCGGGACAGGGTTCGGCTACACCTTC.